What follows is one T cell receptor (beta chain) and its context. The material for each subset, its genomic DNA, was split evenly across several immunoSEQ plates. Generated by immunoSEQ multiplex PCR, the TCRdb table keeps only in-frame clones and is missing some. The sample lists around 2.3 million clones, 95% occurring once. The record originates from a study of shared clonotypes between healthy human individuals. Study details: Per-donor plates numbered three CD4 naive, three CD4 memory, two CD8 naive and one CD8 memory.

V was clipped by 4 bases and J by 8 bases, with 14 bases between them. The CDR3 totals 12 residues. Germline loops: CDR1 SQVTM, CDR2 ANQGSEA. V gene TRBV29-1 combines with J gene TRBJ1-2; tentatively, D is TRBD1 (6 bases). The receptor comes from a man aged 18-30 years in good health. Sequencing input: naive CD4+ T cells sorted from blood. Noted subset: CD45RA+ positively selected. In nucleotides, the CDR3 is TGCAGCGTTGTTTCGGGGGCGCGGGGCTACACCTTC. Amino acid sequence: CSVVSGARGYTF.